A single sample is the source of the 24 T cell receptor beta chains below, sequenced in a study of blood T cell repertoires in COVID-19. Some clones are missing from TCRdb's copy, which holds only in-frame ones; the method was immunoSEQ multiplex PCR. The sample lists approximately 250,000 clones, more than 70% seen once, with under 2.5% in the top ten. The sample was PBMCs or T cells enriched from blood (not recorded which). The source of these receptors is a woman between 40 and 55 years old with acute COVID-19.

This clone was counted a few times. The V and J genes are TRBV5-6 and TRBJ2-5; a possible D gene is TRBD1 (5 bases). The CDR3 length is 16 residues. CDR1 SGHDT and CDR2 YYEEEE come from the germline V gene. Between the trimmed V and J ends, which lost 1 base and 4 bases, there was a span of 17 bases. DNA of the CDR3: TGTGCCAGCAGCTTGTTCTGGGCCAGGGTGGGAGAGACCCAGTACTTC. This gives the protein CASSLFWARVGETQYF.

The chain couples TRBV2 to TRBJ2-2; 11 bases are shared with TRBD2. From germline, CDR1 is SNHLY and CDR2 FYNNEI. Germline trimming cut 4 bases from V and 7 bases from J; bases unmatched to any gene: 11. The CDR3 spans 17 residues. CDR3 loop: CASSASFPSGRSGELFF. The CDR3 DNA follows: TGTGCCAGCAGTGCCTCATTCCCTAGCGGGAGGAGCGGGGAGCTGTTTTTT.

The V gene is TRBV15, the J gene TRBJ1-4, with D perhaps TRBD1 (6 bases). Trimming removed 0 bases at V and 1 base at J, with 15 bases between. This CDR3 region has 18 residues. Germline V gene lookup returns CDR1 LNHNV and CDR2 YYDKDF (reference sequence). CDR3 in amino acids: CATSRDPPKGVTNEKLFF. CDR3 sequence (DNA): TGTGCCACCAGCAGAGATCCCCCTAAGGGGGTAACTAATGAAAAACTGTTTTTT.

The V call is TRBV11-2, the J call TRBJ2-5; D possibly corresponds to TRBD2 (7 bases). V lost 1 base, J lost 13 bases, and 19 bases lay in between. The CDR3 loop spans 14 amino acids. Germline lookup yields CDR1 SGHAT and CDR2 FQNNGV. In DNA form, the CDR3 reads TGTGCCAGCAGCTTAGCCCGGGGGGCCTTTTCCTTGTACTTC. Residues: CASSLARGAFSLYF. Based on the CDR3 plus reference TRBV11-2 and TRBJ2-5, the full variable domain is EAGVAQSPRYKIIEKRQSVAFWCNPISGHATLYWYQQILGQGPKLLIQFQNNGVVDDSQLPKDRFSAERLKGVDSTLKIQPAKLEDSAVYLCASSLARGAFSLYFGPGTRLLVL.

This chain uses TRBV29-1 with TRBJ2-7; 7 bases map to TRBD1. V lost 4 bases, J lost 2 bases, and 8 bases stayed unmatched. This CDR3 is 14 amino acids long. Germline CDR1 SQVTM, CDR2 ANQGSEA. The CDR3 bases are TGCAGCGTTGTCCAGGGGGAAGTCACCTACGAGCAGTACTTC. It specifies CSVVQGEVTYEQYF.

This clone was recorded a few times. This rearrangement joins TRBV4-3 to TRBJ1-1, with a tentative D call TRBD1 (5 bases). Trimming shortened V by 1 base and J by 5 bases, and 11 bases separated the two germline ends. Germline CDR1 is LGHNA and CDR2 is YSLEER. The CDR3 covers 14 residues. This CDR3 is CASSQVRVGTEAFF. CDR3 in DNA: TGCGCCAGCAGCCAAGTCAGGGTAGGGACTGAAGCTTTCTTT.

The count of this clone is one. J is TRBJ1-2 and V is TRBV29-1; 9 bases fit TRBD1. In germline, CDR1 is SQVTM, CDR2 ANQGSEA. This CDR3 comprises 14 residues. V trimming: 0 bases; J trimming: 5 bases; junction bases outside the gene matches: 4. This CDR3 reads CSVEDTGQGYGYTF. Here the CDR3 DNA reads TGCAGCGTTGAAGATACGGGACAGGGATATGGCTACACCTTC.

The genes are TRBV19 and TRBJ2-5; 7 bases are shared with TRBD2. Per germline, CDR1 LNHDA and CDR2 SQIVND (reference sequence). The CDR3 extends over 13 amino acids. V trimming: 6 bases; J trimming: 0 bases; junction bases outside the gene matches: 1. The CDR3 sequence: CASRAGYQETQYF. In DNA form, the CDR3 reads TGTGCCAGTAGAGCGGGGTACCAAGAGACCCAGTACTTC.

The chain couples TRBV29-1 to TRBJ2-1; D possibly corresponds to TRBD2 (6 bases). Germline assignment: CDR1 SQVTM and CDR2 ANQGSEA. The CDR3 extends over 14 amino acids. V lost 5 bases and J lost 1, with 12 bases in between. CDR3 in amino acids: CSVTQRVSYNEQFF. The CDR3 DNA reads TGCAGCGTTACCCAGCGGGTATCCTACAATGAGCAGTTCTTC.

The chain is built from TRBV6-1 and TRBJ1-5, with no clear D. The V gene's germline CDR1 is MNHNS and CDR2 SASEGT. V shed 2 bases and J shed 0 bases, with 8 bases lying between them. The CDR3 has 15 amino acids. The CDR3 reads CASSETRFSNQPQHF. In nucleotides, the CDR3 is TGTGCCAGCAGTGAAACCAGGTTTAGCAATCAGCCCCAGCATTTT.

The V gene is TRBV5-6, the J gene TRBJ2-7; 8 bases match TRBD2. The junction had 12 bases not matched to a gene; V was cut back by 4 bases and J by 6 bases. The V gene's germline CDR1 is SGHDT and CDR2 YYEEEE. This CDR3 is 15 amino acids long. CDR3 loop: CASSRMGLDSIEQYF. The CDR3 DNA is TGTGCCAGCAGCCGTATGGGACTAGATTCGATCGAGCAGTACTTC. Filled out from reference TRBV5-6 and TRBJ2-7, the complete variable domain reads DAGVTQSPTHLIKTRGQQVTLRCSPKSGHDTVSWYQQALGQGPQFIFQYYEEEERQRGNFPDRFSGHQFPNYSSELNVNALLLGDSALYLCASSRMGLDSIEQYFGPGTRLTVT.

J is TRBJ1-2 and V is TRBV20-1, with D hard to call. The CDR3 is 13 amino acids. V lost 3 bases and J 3 bases, leaving 11 bases between the germline ends. Germline V gene data show CDR1 as DFQATT and CDR2 as SNEGSKA (reference sequence). The DNA for the CDR3 is TGCAGTGCTAGTAGTTGGAGTGACTATGGCTACACCTTC. This sequence encodes CSASSWSDYGYTF.

The genes are TRBV6-2 or TRBV6-3 and TRBJ1-4; possibly TRBD1 for D (5 bases). The CDR3 runs 16 residues. V dropped 2 bases and J dropped 0 bases, with 10 bases sitting between them. Germline CDR1 is MNHEY and CDR2 is SVGEGT. In DNA form, the CDR3 reads TGTGCCAGCAGTTACCGCAGGGAATCAACTAATGAAAAACTGTTTTTT. As protein: CASSYRRESTNEKLFF.

J is TRBJ1-2 and V is TRBV7-2, with D possibly matching TRBD1 (6 bases). Trimming removed 5 bases from V and 4 bases from J, with 14 bases in between. Germline assignment: CDR1 SGHTA and CDR2 FQGNSA. The CDR3 covers 14 residues. CDR3 in amino acids: CASSPRDTSYGYTF. CDR3 bases: TGTGCCAGCAGCCCACGGGACACGTCCTATGGCTACACCTTC.

This chain links TRBV6-5 with TRBJ2-2; D is perhaps TRBD2 (6 bases). V lost 6 bases, J lost 2 bases, and 10 bases lay in between. The CDR3 is 14 amino acids. The germline gives CDR1 MNHEY, CDR2 SVGAGI. CDR3 amino acids: CASRRDSNTGELFF. The CDR3, as DNA: TGTGCCAGCAGGAGGGACTCTAACACCGGGGAGCTGTTTTTT.

The chain employs TRBV2 and TRBJ1-2; 9 bases align to TRBD1. Looked up from germline, CDR1 is SNHLY and CDR2 is FYNNEI. This CDR3 spans 12 amino acids. Trimming removed 6 bases from V and 8 bases from J; junction bases left unmatched: 4. Here the CDR3 reads CASSGQGSGYTF. The CDR3 DNA sequence: TGTGCCAGCAGCGGACAGGGGAGCGGCTACACCTTC. The whole variable domain, remainder taken from reference TRBV2 and TRBJ1-2, is EPEVTQTPSHQVTQMGQEVILRCVPISNHLYFYWYRQILGQKVEFLVSFYNNEISEKSEIFDDQFSVERPDGSNFTLKIRSTKLEDSAMYFCASSGQGSGYTFGSGTRLTVV.

The genes are TRBV11-2 and TRBJ2-4, with 9 positions matching TRBD2. The CDR3 is made up of 19 amino acids. V gave up 4 bases and J gave up 0 bases; unmatched junction bases: 13. Germline lookup yields CDR1 SGHAT and CDR2 FQNNGV. The CDR3: CASSSTSGGYELAKNIQYF. The CDR3 nucleotides are TGTGCCAGCAGCTCTACCAGCGGGGGGTATGAACTAGCCAAAAACATTCAGTACTTC.

This sequence joins TRBV7-2 and TRBJ1-2; 7 bases match TRBD1. CDR1 and CDR2 from the germline V gene are SGHTA and FQGNSA. Trimming took 1 base from V and 12 from J; bases not matched to a gene: 11. The CDR3 length is 14 residues. The CDR3 DNA reads TGTGCCAGCAGCTTAGTAGCCGACAGGGAGCTTCACACCTTC. Translated, it gives CASSLVADRELHTF. Full variable domain (rest looked up from reference TRBV7-2 and TRBJ1-2): GAGVSQSPSNKVTEKGKDVELRCDPISGHTALYWYRQSLGQGLEFLIYFQGNSAPDKSGLPSDRFSAERTGGSVSTLTIQRTQQEDSAVYLCASSLVADRELHTFGSGTRLTVV.

The chain recombines TRBV19 with TRBJ2-2; TRBD1 matches at 7 bases. The length of the CDR3 is 14 residues. Germline V lookup: CDR1 LNHDA, CDR2 SQIVND (reference sequence). V gave up 5 bases and J gave up 4 bases; unmatched junction bases: 4. The DNA for the CDR3 is TGTGCCAGTAGTTCACAGGGGAGCACCGGGGAGCTGTTTTTT. Its translation is CASSSQGSTGELFF. The full variable domain, rest sourced from reference TRBV19 and TRBJ2-2, is DGGITQSPKYLFRKEGQNVTLSCEQNLNHDAMYWYRQDPGQGLRLIYYSQIVNDFQKGDIAEGYSVSREKKESFPLTVTSAQKNPTAFYLCASSSQGSTGELFFGEGSRLTVL.

This chain connects TRBV3-1 (or the pseudogene TRBV3-2) to TRBJ2-3, with unresolved D. The CDR3 has 13 amino acids. Germline V gene lookup returns CDR1 LGHDT and CDR2 YNNKEL (reference sequence). Trimming cost V 3 bases and J 2 bases, with 6 bases left between them. The CDR3 nucleotides are TGTGCCAGCAGCCAGCTAACCACAGATACGCAGTATTTT. Residues: CASSQLTTDTQYF.

The V call is TRBV7-2, the J call TRBJ2-1; 11 bases line up with TRBD2. Germline CDR1 reads SGHTA; CDR2 reads FQGNSA. J lost 4 bases, V lost 0 bases, and 8 bases had no gene match. This CDR3 spans 18 amino acids. This CDR3 is CASSLASLAGGTYNEQFF. CDR3 in DNA: TGTGCCAGCAGCTTAGCGTCTCTAGCGGGGGGAACTTACAATGAGCAGTTCTTC.

The rearrangement links TRBV19 to TRBJ2-1; D remains ambiguous. V was trimmed by 3 bases and J by 5 bases, leaving 8 bases between them. The CDR3 length is 13 residues. The germline V gene encodes CDR1 LNHDA and CDR2 SQIVND (reference sequence). CDR3 protein: CASSISDNNEQFF. In DNA, the CDR3 is TGTGCCAGTAGTATCAGTGATAACAATGAGCAGTTCTTC.

Here the CDR3 DNA reads TGTGCCAGCAGTTACTCGATCAACAGTCCTAACTATGGCTACACCTTC. It is translated as CASSYSINSPNYGYTF. The chain uses TRBV6-5 and TRBJ1-2, with D hard to call. The CDR3 has 16 residues. Looked up from germline, CDR1 is MNHEY and CDR2 is SVGAGI. Trimming stripped 0 bases from V and 0 bases from J, with 11 bases between.

The sample holds a few counts of this clone. The J gene is TRBJ1-1, the V gene TRBV11-3; D is uncertain. The CDR3 has 14 amino acids. V lost 3 bases and J lost 4, with 12 bases in between. CDR1 and CDR2 (germline): SGHNT, YENEEA. The CDR3 loop is CASSFGGTTTEAFF. The CDR3, as DNA: TGTGCCAGCAGCTTCGGAGGAACGACCACTGAAGCTTTCTTT.